What follows is one T cell receptor (beta chain) and its context. Using immunoSEQ multiplex PCR, the repertoire was profiled, and TCRdb retains in-frame clones only, with some absent. The data hold 250,000 or so clones, with over 70% observed a single time. This sample is part of a study of blood T cell repertoires in COVID-19. CDR1 is LGHDT and CDR2 is YNNKEL in the germline V gene (reference sequence). The CDR3 extends over 14 amino acids. Trimming pared 4 bases from V and 5 bases from J, leaving 13 bases between. The TCR comes from a woman between 40 and 50 years old who had been exposed to COVID-19. This rearrangement joins TRBV3-1 (or the pseudogene TRBV3-2) to TRBJ2-3; D is perhaps TRBD1 (6 bases). The sample consisted of PBMCs or T cells enriched from blood (not recorded which). CDR3 sequence: CASSPGGDGDTQYF. The CDR3 DNA follows: TGTGCCAGCAGCCCTGGGGGCGATGGAGATACGCAGTATTTT.